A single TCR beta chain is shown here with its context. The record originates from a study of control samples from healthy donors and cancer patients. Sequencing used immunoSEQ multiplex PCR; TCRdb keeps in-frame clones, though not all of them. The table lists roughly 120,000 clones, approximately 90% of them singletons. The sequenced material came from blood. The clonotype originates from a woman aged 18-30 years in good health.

In DNA form, the CDR3 reads TGTGCCATTAGTGGGACCGCTGCTTGGAGCTATGGCTACACCTTC. It specifies CAISGTAAWSYGYTF. The V gene is TRBV6-6, the J gene TRBJ1-2; possibly TRBD1 for D (5 bases). With 10 bases removed from V and 4 bases from J, the gap between germline ends came to 22 bases. The CDR3 contains 15 residues. Per germline, CDR1 MNHNY and CDR2 SVGAGI (reference sequence).